The 16 T cell receptor beta chains below all came from one sample that was sequenced in a study of liver allograft versus peripheral blood T cells. Study-wide context: Repertoires from peripheral blood of liver transplant recipients were compared with those inside their transplanted livers.

Each CDR3 protein is one row after TCRdb ran MiXCR on the reads. The sample records under 3,000 distinct CDR3 sequences, around 15% being singletons. Source of these receptors: a human patient who had a liver transplant. Some T cells could come from the graft donor.

By sample fraction, this clonotype is medium-sized. The chain has TRBV27 and TRBJ2-1; D possibly corresponds to TRBD1 (6 bases). CDR1 and CDR2 (germline): MNHEY, SMNVEV (reference sequence). There are 14 residues in the CDR3. The V and J ends lost 2 bases and 5 bases respectively, with 10 bases between them. The CDR3 region has the DNA TGTGCCAGCAGTTTACCGGACAGAGACAATGAGCAGTTCTTC. Translation: CASSLPDRDNEQFF.

In its sample, this clonotype is medium-sized (0.01 to 0.1%). The chain carries TRBV27 and TRBJ2-7; D may be TRBD1 or TRBD2 (5 bases each). Germline V CDR1 and CDR2: MNHEY, SMNVEV (reference sequence). The CDR3 sequence is 12 residues long. V was shortened by 8 bases and J by 3 bases, with 11 bases between the two germline ends. CDR3 bases: TGTGCCAGCGGGGCACTAGTCTACGAGCAGTACTTC. Amino acid sequence: CASGALVYEQYF.

This clonotype is medium-sized. The chain has TRBV12-3 or TRBV12-4 and TRBJ2-7, with a possible D match to TRBD1 (6 bases). This CDR3 region has 17 residues. The V gene lost 2 bases and the J gene lost 2 bases, with 19 bases spanning the gap. CDR3 region: CASSLQFTDSYTYEQYF. The CDR3 nucleotides read TGTGCCAGCAGTTTACAATTCACGGACAGTTATACCTACGAGCAGTACTTC.

In its sample, this clonotype ranks as medium-sized. The chain has TRBV15 and TRBJ2-1, with 10 bases aligning to TRBD1. The V and J ends lost 3 bases and 6 bases, in that order; junction bases with no gene match: 8. The length of the CDR3 is 16 residues. Germline V gene sequence: CDR1 LNHNV, CDR2 YYDKDF (reference sequence). The CDR3 loop is CATSSGRDRGFNEQFF. CDR3 DNA: TGTGCCACCAGCAGCGGACGGGACAGGGGTTTCAATGAGCAGTTCTTC.

By proportion, this clonotype is medium-sized. The chain links TRBV13 to TRBJ2-7; TRBD2 aligns across 10 bases. The CDR3 has 15 amino acids. Germline values: CDR1 PRHDT, CDR2 FYEKMQ (reference sequence). The junction had 4 bases not matched to a gene; V was cut back by 4 bases and J by 1 base. The CDR3, as DNA: TGTGCCAGCAGCTCCTCTAGCGGGGGATCCTACGAGCAGTACTTC. This translates into CASSSSSGGSYEQYF.

This clonotype was found once. The chain links TRBV27 to TRBJ2-2; D may be TRBD1 (7 bases). The CDR3 loop spans 14 amino acids. Trimming left V 8 bases short and J 5 bases short, with 15 bases between. Germline values: CDR1 MNHEY, CDR2 SMNVEV (reference sequence). DNA of the CDR3: TGTGCCAGCCGCCAGGGGGGAATGACCGGGGAGCTGTTTTTT. It translates to CASRQGGMTGELFF.

The gene calls are TRBV6-5 and TRBJ1-1; tentatively, D is TRBD1 (6 bases). V dropped 2 bases and J dropped 4 bases, with 8 bases sitting between them. CDR3 length equals 13 residues. Germline CDR1 and CDR2: MNHEY and SVGAGI. As DNA, the CDR3 is TGTGCCAGCAGTTACGGGGGGGCCACTGAAGCTTTCTTT. Translating gives CASSYGGATEAFF.

Notes on this clonotype: A far larger clone differs by one base, so this is likely a read error. The chain uses TRBV27 and TRBJ2-7; possible D gene TRBD1, 6 bases. This CDR3 is 15 amino acids long. CDR1 and CDR2 from the germline V gene are MNHEY and SMNVEV (reference sequence). In DNA, the CDR3 is TGTGCCACCAGTGACCCGGACAGAAATCCCTACGAGCAGTACTTC. Its translation is CATSDPDRNPYEQYF.

This clonotype is medium-sized (0.01 to 0.1%) within its sample. V usage is TRBV6-1 and J usage is TRBJ2-4; either TRBD1 or TRBD2 may supply D (5 bases each). The CDR3 runs to 12 residues. Trimming took off 7 bases at V and 5 bases at J, with 9 bases between the two ends. Germline loops: CDR1 MNHNS, CDR2 SASEGT. The CDR3 DNA sequence: TGTGCCAGCATTGGGGGTGAAAACATTCAGTACTTC. Translation: CASIGGENIQYF.

This clonotype is labeled as medium-sized. This sequence joins TRBV27 and TRBJ1-6, with TRBD1 as a possible D gene (5 bases). CDR1 is MNHEY, CDR2 SMNVEV, per germline (reference sequence). This CDR3 region has 18 residues. V gave up 5 bases and J gave up 9 bases, with 26 bases separating them. CDR3 nucleotide sequence: TGTGCCAGCAGTGAGGCCTCAGGGTCCGGTTTTTATGGTTCACCCCTCCACTTT. Translating it yields CASSEASGSGFYGSPLHF.

This chain connects TRBV5-1 to TRBJ2-7; D might be TRBD2 (5 bases). The CDR3 has 14 amino acids. Trimming took off 0 bases at V and 2 bases at J, with 9 bases between the two ends. CDR1 is SGHRS, CDR2 YFSETQ, per germline. The CDR3 DNA follows: TGCGCCAGCAGCTTGGAAGCGGAGACCTACGAGCAGTACTTC. This sequence encodes CASSLEAETYEQYF.

By frequency in the sample, this clonotype is medium-sized. The chain links TRBV9 to TRBJ2-2; D uncertain. Germline-derived CDR1 and CDR2 are SGDLS and YYNGEE. This CDR3 has 16 amino acids. V gave up 0 bases and J gave up 6 bases, with 15 bases separating them. This CDR3 reads CASSVDGARTSGELFF. CDR3 nucleotides: TGTGCCAGCAGCGTAGATGGAGCCAGAACTTCCGGGGAGCTGTTTTTT.

This clonotype is labeled as medium-sized. In DNA form, the CDR3 reads TGTGCCAGCAGCTACCAAGGGAACACTGAAGCTTTCTTT. Translation gives CASSYQGNTEAFF. J is TRBJ1-1 and V is TRBV9; D unresolved. Trimming removed 4 bases at V and 1 base at J, with 8 bases between. CDR1 SGDLS and CDR2 YYNGEE come from the germline V gene. The CDR3 length is 13 residues.

This clonotype is categorized as medium-sized. The chain has TRBV27 and TRBJ2-7, with TRBD2 matching 9 bases. The CDR3 consists of 14 residues. Trimming at V came to 6 bases and at J to 3 bases, leaving 6 bases not matched to a gene. The V gene's germline CDR1 is MNHEY and CDR2 SMNVEV (reference sequence). CDR3 bases: TGTGCCAGCAGATCTAGCGGGACACACTACGAGCAGTACTTC. It specifies CASRSSGTHYEQYF.

This clonotype was seen many times. This chain joins TRBV7-9 and TRBJ2-3; 9 bases match TRBD1. Germline CDR1 SEHNR, CDR2 FQNEAQ (reference sequence). The CDR3 spans 16 residues. V trimming: 5 bases; J trimming: 3 bases; junction bases outside the gene matches: 9. The CDR3 DNA reads TGTGCCAGCAGCGCCCCCGGGACAGGGTGGACAGATACGCAGTATTTT. Translated, it gives CASSAPGTGWTDTQYF.

Notes on this clonotype: A much larger clone lies one base from this, so it may be a read error. The J gene is TRBJ2-1, the V gene TRBV6-6; a possible D gene is TRBD2 (7 bases). CDR1 is MNHNY, CDR2 SVGAGI, per germline (reference sequence). The CDR3 has 15 amino acids. CDR3 in DNA: TGTGCCAGCAGCCCTACTTCTGGGGGGGCCGGTCCGCAGGTCTTC. This codes for CASSPTSGGAGPQVF.